The 9 T cell receptor beta chains listed next were all sequenced from one sample in a study of early T cells in non-severe SARS-CoV-2 infection. TCRdb reprocessed the 5' RACE reads via MiXCR and lists one record per CDR3 protein. The sample holds some 42,000 distinct CDR3 sequences, 5% to 6.5% seen once. The source was whole blood, collected at baseline. The receptors derive from an adult who was a healthcare worker with PCR-confirmed SARS-CoV-2 infection or an uninfected control (not recorded which).

This clonotype was counted between two and nine times. The V gene is TRBV20-1, the J gene TRBJ2-7; no definite D call. Trimming removed 1 base at V and 3 bases at J, with 4 bases between. Per germline, CDR1 DFQATT and CDR2 SNEGSKA (reference sequence). This CDR3 comprises 11 residues. Written as DNA, the CDR3 is TGCAGTGCTAGAGGAGGCTACGAGCAGTACTTC. Its translation: CSARGGYEQYF.

This chain connects TRBV6-2 or TRBV6-3 to TRBJ2-3; D is undetermined. Germline V gene lookup returns CDR1 MNHEY and CDR2 SVGEGT. V lost 2 bases and J 4 bases, leaving 4 bases between the germline ends. This CDR3 is built from 12 residues. The chain's CDR3 is CASSYGPDTQYF. The CDR3 coding sequence is TGTGCCAGCAGTTACGGACCAGATACGCAGTATTTT.

This rearrangement joins TRBV2 to TRBJ2-7, with D perhaps matching TRBD1 (5 bases). V lost 5 bases to trimming and J lost 3 bases, with 11 bases between them. Per germline, CDR1 SNHLY and CDR2 FYNNEI. The length of the CDR3 is 13 residues. Here the CDR3 DNA reads TGTGCCAGCAGTTCTCTTGACAGCTACGAGCAGTACTTC. Protein sequence: CASSSLDSYEQYF.

As for this clonotype: Just one base apart from a much larger clone, this may be a read error. The CDR3, as DNA: TGTGCCAGCGACCAAAACTATGGCTACACCTTC. The encoded protein is CASDQNYGYTF. The V gene is TRBV27, the J gene TRBJ1-2; D not resolved. The CDR3 contains 11 residues. Germline assignment: CDR1 MNHEY and CDR2 SMNVEV (reference sequence). V was trimmed by 8 bases and J by 2 bases, leaving 6 bases between them.

The sample holds many counts of this clonotype. The chain recombines TRBV18 with TRBJ2-3; the D is unclear. Germline V lookup: CDR1 KGHSH, CDR2 LQKENI. V was shortened by 3 bases and J by 2 bases, with 9 bases between the two germline ends. The CDR3 is made up of 14 amino acids. CDR3 DNA sequence: TGTGCCAGCTCACCCGGACGGTACACAGATACGCAGTATTTT. This codes for CASSPGRYTDTQYF.

This clonotype was recorded at least ten times. V gene TRBV5-3 combines with J gene TRBJ2-3; perhaps D is TRBD1 or TRBD2 (5 bases each). TRBV5-3 qualifies as an ORF whose function is uncertain. With 4 bases removed from V and 2 bases from J, the gap between germline ends came to 14 bases. The CDR3 extends over 15 amino acids. The CDR3, as DNA: TGTGCCAGAAGCCTACGAGGGGACCACACAGATACGCAGTATTTT. It encodes CARSLRGDHTDTQYF.

In this sample, this clonotype turned up many times. V usage is TRBV20-1 and J usage is TRBJ2-7; D is uncertain. Per germline, CDR1 DFQATT and CDR2 SNEGSKA (reference sequence). The CDR3 is 13 residues long. With 1 base removed from V and 4 bases from J, the gap between germline ends came to 11 bases. The CDR3 region is CSARGADGYEQYF. CDR3 bases: TGCAGTGCTAGAGGGGCTGACGGGTACGAGCAGTACTTC.

This clonotype was observed many times. J is TRBJ2-3 and V is TRBV28; weak D call: TRBD2 (6 bases). CDR3 length equals 15 residues. The ends were cut back, 3 bases at V and 1 base at J, with 11 bases in the middle. The V gene's germline CDR1 is MDHEN and CDR2 SYDVKM. The CDR3 region is CASSFGASGTDTQYF. In nucleotides, the CDR3 is TGTGCCAGCAGTTTCGGTGCTAGCGGCACAGATACGCAGTATTTT. Filled out from reference TRBV28 and TRBJ2-3, the complete variable domain reads DVKVTQSSRYLVKRTGEKVFLECVQDMDHENMFWYRQDPGLGLRLIYFSYDVKMKEKGDIPEGYSVSREKKERFSLILESASTNQTSMYLCASSFGASGTDTQYFGPGTRLTVL.

The rearrangement links TRBV5-4 to TRBJ2-5; 9 bases are a match to TRBD2. The trim removed 2 bases at V and 2 bases at J, leaving 1 base unmatched. From germline, CDR1 is SGHNT and CDR2 YYREEE (reference sequence). The CDR3 is 14 amino acids. The CDR3 reads CASSFAGGQETQYF. CDR3 sequence (DNA): TGTGCCAGCAGCTTCGCGGGGGGGCAAGAGACCCAGTACTTC.